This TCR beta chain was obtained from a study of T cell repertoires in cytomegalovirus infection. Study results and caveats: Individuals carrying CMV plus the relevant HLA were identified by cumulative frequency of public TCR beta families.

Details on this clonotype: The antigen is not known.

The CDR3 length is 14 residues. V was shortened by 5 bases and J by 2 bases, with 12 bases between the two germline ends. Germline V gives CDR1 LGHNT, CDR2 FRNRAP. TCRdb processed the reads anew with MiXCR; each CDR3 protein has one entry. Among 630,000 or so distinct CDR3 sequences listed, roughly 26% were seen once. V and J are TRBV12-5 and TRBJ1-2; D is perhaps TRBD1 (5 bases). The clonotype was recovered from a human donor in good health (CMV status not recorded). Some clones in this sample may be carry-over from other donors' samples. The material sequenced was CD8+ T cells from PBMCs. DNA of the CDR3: TGTGCTAGTGGTCCCCAGGGAGGGAACTATGGCTACACCTTC. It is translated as CASGPQGGNYGYTF.